This is a list of T cell receptor beta chains from one sample in a study of blood T cell repertoires in COVID-19. The repertoire was sequenced with immunoSEQ multiplex PCR; TCRdb's copy has only in-frame clones and lacks some. The sample lists hundreds of thousands of clones; approximately 92% were seen once. Source material: peripheral blood. Every receptor here comes from a man between 18 and 29 years old with COVID-19, enrolled during active disease. CDR3s include the opening cysteine and the closing phenylalanine or tryptophan.

v_call	cdr3_aa
TRBV11-2	CASSLIRAAEQFF
TRBV19	CASRSVASSYEQYF
TRBV10-2	CASSPDWNTEAFF
TRBV6-5	CASSYGTGGAGGYTF
TRBV4-1	CASSQEGQRGGLNEQFF
TRBV2	CASSLPGLAWDEQYF
TRBV6-5	CASTRGADSGNTIYF
TRBV2	CASGTLRGNTEAFF
TRBV12-3/TRBV12-4	CASVSGTDTQYF
TRBV2	CASTRESEDTQYF
TRBV2	CASSRTSGRRTDTQYF
TRBV6-4	CASSESSNQPQHF
TRBV4-1	CASSPSWENRAYGYTF
TRBV5-5	CASSLGENIQYF
TRBV27	CASSLTGFNSPLHF
TRBV7-9	CASVPSGANYGYTF